The rows below give T cell receptor beta chains drawn from one sample of a study of OX40 agonist ivuxolimab in advanced cancers. Some clones are missing from TCRdb's copy, which holds only in-frame ones; the method was immunoSEQ multiplex PCR. This table has fewer than 85,000 clones, around 81% appearing once. The material was CD4+ or CD8+ T cells sorted from blood, obtained in a trial of the OX40 agonist ivuxolimab. These receptors all come from an adult with an advanced solid tumor such as melanoma, head and neck, liver or kidney cancer. Each CDR3 is given with its conserved first and last residue. Each record gives: clone size, D gene, V gene, J gene, CDR3 protein, CDR3 DNA. D genes are given only for firm matches. The listing skips clone size in some rows; elsewhere it reads once, few, many or a size class.

size: NA
D: NA
V: TRBV29-1
J: TRBJ2-5
CDR3: CSVERQDQETQYF
DNA: TGCAGCGTTGAACGACAGGACCAAGAGACCCAGTACTTC

size: NA
D: NA
V: TRBV7-9
J: TRBJ1-4
CDR3: CASSLGTGEKLFF
DNA: TGTGCCAGCAGCCTGGGTACTGGTGAAAAACTGTTTTTT

size: NA
D: NA
V: TRBV6-1
J: TRBJ1-2
CDR3: CASRVTERNYGYTF
DNA: TGTGCCAGCAGGGTCACCGAACGTAACTATGGCTACACCTTC

size: NA
D: NA
V: TRBV30
J: TRBJ2-4
CDR3: CAWSVGGVGGNIQYF
DNA: TGTGCCTGGAGTGTAGGAGGGGTTGGGGGGAACATTCAGTACTTC

size: NA
D: TRBD1
V: TRBV11-1
J: TRBJ1-1
CDR3: CASSVQGEPATEAFF
DNA: TGTGCCAGCAGCGTACAGGGGGAGCCTGCCACTGAAGCTTTCTTT

size: NA
D: NA
V: TRBV6-5
J: TRBJ2-1
CDR3: CASSSAPYNEQFF
DNA: TGTGCCAGCAGTTCGGCTCCCTACAATGAGCAGTTCTTC

size: NA
D: NA
V: TRBV4-1
J: TRBJ1-4
CDR3: CASSHQGRDNEKLFF
DNA: TGCGCCAGCAGCCACCAAGGGCGGGACAATGAAAAACTGTTTTTT

size: NA
D: NA
V: TRBV4-3
J: TRBJ2-5
CDR3: CASSQDRGTQETQYF
DNA: TGCGCCAGCAGCCAAGATCGGGGAACTCAAGAGACCCAGTACTTC

size: NA
D: NA
V: TRBV7-9
J: TRBJ2-1
CDR3: CASSSFLGEQFF
DNA: TGTGCCAGCAGCTCCTTCCTAGGTGAGCAGTTCTTC

size: NA
D: NA
V: TRBV27
J: TRBJ1-1
CDR3: CASSPFSEAEAFF
DNA: TGTGCCAGCAGTCCTTTCTCGGAGGCTGAAGCTTTCTTT

size: NA
D: TRBD1
V: TRBV5-1
J: TRBJ2-3
CDR3: CASSSGQGASDTQYF
DNA: TGCGCCAGCAGCTCGGGACAGGGGGCATCAGATACGCAGTATTTT

size: few
D: NA
V: TRBV18
J: TRBJ1-5
CDR3: CASSPQENQPQHF
DNA: TGTGCCAGCTCACCACAGGAAAACCAGCCCCAGCATTTT

size: few
D: TRBD1
V: TRBV28
J: TRBJ2-2
CDR3: CASSSTGASNTGELFF
DNA: TGTGCCAGCAGTTCCACAGGGGCTTCGAACACCGGGGAGCTGTTTTTT

size: NA
D: NA
V: TRBV18
J: TRBJ2-5
CDR3: CASSPGSAETQYF
DNA: TGTGCCAGCTCACCAGGTAGCGCGGAGACCCAGTACTTC

size: NA
D: TRBD1
V: TRBV28
J: TRBJ1-2
CDR3: CASSLTGPNYGYTF
DNA: TGTGCCAGCAGTTTGACAGGGCCTAACTATGGCTACACCTTC

size: NA
D: TRBD2
V: TRBV27
J: TRBJ2-7
CDR3: CASSNRRGGLYEQYF
DNA: TGTGCCAGCAGTAATCGGCGGGGGGGCTTGTACGAGCAGTACTTC